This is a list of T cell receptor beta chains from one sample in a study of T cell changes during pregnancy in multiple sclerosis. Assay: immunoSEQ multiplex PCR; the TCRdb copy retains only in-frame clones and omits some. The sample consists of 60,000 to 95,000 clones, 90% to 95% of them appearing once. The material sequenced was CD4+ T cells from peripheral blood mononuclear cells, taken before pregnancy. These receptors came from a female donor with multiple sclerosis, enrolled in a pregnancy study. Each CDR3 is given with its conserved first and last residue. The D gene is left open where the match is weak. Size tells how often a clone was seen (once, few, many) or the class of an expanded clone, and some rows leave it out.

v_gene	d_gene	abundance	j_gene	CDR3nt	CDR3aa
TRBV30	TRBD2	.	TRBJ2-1	TGTGCCTCCAATAGCGGGGGGGCCAATGAGCAGTTCTTC	CASNSGGANEQFF
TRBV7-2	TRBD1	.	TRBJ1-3	TGTGCCAGCAGCTTAGTAAGGGGGACAGGGACAGGAAACACCATATATTTT	CASSLVRGTGTGNTIYF
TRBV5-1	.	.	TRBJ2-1	TGCGCCAGCAGCTTGTCTCCTAGCTACAATGAGCAGTTCTTC	CASSLSPSYNEQFF
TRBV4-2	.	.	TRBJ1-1	TGTGCCAGCACCCAGGGAGACACTGAAGCTTTCTTT	CASTQGDTEAFF
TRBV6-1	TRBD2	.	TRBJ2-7	TGTGCCAGCAGTGCCCTCAGCGGGAATCGGTACGAGCAGTACTTC	CASSALSGNRYEQYF
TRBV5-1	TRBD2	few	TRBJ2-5	TGCGCCAGCAGCTTGGCCCCTAGCGGGGCTGAGACCCAGTACTTC	CASSLAPSGAETQYF
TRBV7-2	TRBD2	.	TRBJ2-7	TGTGCCAGCAGCTCCTTCGGGGTAGCGGGGGGCCCCTCCTACGAGCAGTACTTC	CASSSFGVAGGPSYEQYF
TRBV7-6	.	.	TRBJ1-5	TGTGCCTGCAGCCAACAACTTGGAGATCAGCCCCAGCATTTT	CACSQQLGDQPQHF
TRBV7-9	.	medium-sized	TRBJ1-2	TGTGCCAGCAGCCCTGGACAGTTTGGCTACACCTTC	CASSPGQFGYTF
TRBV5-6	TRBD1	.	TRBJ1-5	TGTGCCAGCAGCATCAGGGGGTTCGGTCAGCCCCAGCATTTT	CASSIRGFGQPQHF
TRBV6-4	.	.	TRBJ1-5	TGTGCCAGCAGCCTCTCCGGGGGCAATCAGCCCCAGCATTTT	CASSLSGGNQPQHF
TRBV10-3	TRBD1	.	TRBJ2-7	TGTGCCATCAGTGAGACCGGACAGGGTGCGGACGAGCAGTACTTC	CAISETGQGADEQYF
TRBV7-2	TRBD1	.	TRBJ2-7	TGTGCCAGCAGCTTACTTGGGACAGGGAGCTCCTACGAGCAGTACTTC	CASSLLGTGSSYEQYF
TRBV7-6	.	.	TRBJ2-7	TGTGCCAGCAGCTTCCCGGGGGTATACGAGCAGTACTTC	CASSFPGVYEQYF
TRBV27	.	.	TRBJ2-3	TGTGCCAGCAGTTCCACTACACCACAGGGAAGGGGAACAGATACGCAGTATTTT	CASSSTTPQGRGTDTQYF
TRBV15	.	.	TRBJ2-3	TGTGCCACCAGCAGTACCCGACTAGTGATCTCAGATACGCAGTATTTT	CATSSTRLVISDTQYF
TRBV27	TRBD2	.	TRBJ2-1	TGTGCCAGCAGTTTTTTGGCTAGCGGGAGCAATGAGCAGTTCTTC	CASSFLASGSNEQFF
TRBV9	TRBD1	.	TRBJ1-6	TGTGCCAGCAGCGAACAGGGGGTGGTGGATTCACCCCTCCACTTT	CASSEQGVVDSPLHF
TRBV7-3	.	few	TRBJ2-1	TGTGCCAGCAGCTTAATGGCGGCAAGTTACAATGAGCAGTTCTTC	CASSLMAASYNEQFF
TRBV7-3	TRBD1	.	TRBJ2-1	TGTGCCAGCAGCCTTGACAGGGGCTCACGGAATGAGCAGTTCTTC	CASSLDRGSRNEQFF
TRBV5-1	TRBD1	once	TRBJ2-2	TGCGCCAGCAGCTCCAGGGGGCGGTTTTTT	CASSSRGRFF
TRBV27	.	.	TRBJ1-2	TGTGCCAGCAGTGGCCCGGGGGGCGGCTACACCTTC	CASSGPGGGYTF
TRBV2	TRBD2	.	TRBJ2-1	TGTGCCGGGTGTAGCGGGAGAGATAATGAGCAGTTCTTC	CAGCSGRDNEQFF
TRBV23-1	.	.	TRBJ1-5	TGCGCCAGCAGTCAAATTGAGGGTATCACCTATGAGCCCCAGCATTTT	CASSQIEGITYEPQHF
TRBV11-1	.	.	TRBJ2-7	TGTGCCAGCAGCCTCCGGGACTACGAGCAGTACTTC	CASSLRDYEQYF
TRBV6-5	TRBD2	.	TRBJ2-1	TGTGCCAGCAGCCCTAGCGGGGGCCAGTCGAATGAGCAGTTCTTC	CASSPSGGQSNEQFF
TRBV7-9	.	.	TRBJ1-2	TGTGCCAGCAGCTTAGTTGCGGACTATGGCTACACCTTC	CASSLVADYGYTF
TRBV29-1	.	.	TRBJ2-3	TGCAGCGTTGATAACGGGGTTAGCACAGATACGCAGTATTTT	CSVDNGVSTDTQYF
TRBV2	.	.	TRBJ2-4	TGTGCCAGCAGCACAAGGAGGGATTTCAAAAACATTCAGTACTTC	CASSTRRDFKNIQYF
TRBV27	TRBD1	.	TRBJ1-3	TGTGCCAGCAGTTTCAGGGGGCTGGGAAACACCATATATTTT	CASSFRGLGNTIYF
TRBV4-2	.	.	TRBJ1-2	TGTGCCAGCAGCCAAGATTACCGGCAGGTCTATGGCTACACCTTC	CASSQDYRQVYGYTF
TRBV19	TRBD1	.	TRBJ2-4	TGTGCCAGTAGTATGGGACAGTTAGCCAAAAACATTCAGTACTTC	CASSMGQLAKNIQYF
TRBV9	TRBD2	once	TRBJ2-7	TGTGCCAGCAGCGTCTCCCCCGTTGCGACTAGCACGTACGAGCAGTACTTC	CASSVSPVATSTYEQYF
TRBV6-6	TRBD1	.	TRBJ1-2	TGTGCCAGCAGTTACGACAGGGGACAACGCGGCTACACCTTC	CASSYDRGQRGYTF
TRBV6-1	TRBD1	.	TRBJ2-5	TGTGCCAGCAGGGACAGGGTAGGGGAGACCCAGTACTTC	CASRDRVGETQYF
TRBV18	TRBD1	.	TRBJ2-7	TGTGCCAGCTCTTCAAGACAGGGCTACGAGCAGTACTTC	CASSSRQGYEQYF
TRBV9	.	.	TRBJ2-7	TGTGCCAGCAGCGCCGCTGCCGCCGAGGGCGAGCAGTACTTC	CASSAAAAEGEQYF
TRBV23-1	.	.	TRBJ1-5	TGCGCCAGCAGTAAGGGATCGGACAGCCCCCGACCGCCTTATAGCAATCAGCCCCAGCATTTT	CASSKGSDSPRPPYSNQPQHF
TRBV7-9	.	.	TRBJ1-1	TGTGCCAGCAGCTTGACGACAAACACTGAAGCTTTCTTT	CASSLTTNTEAFF
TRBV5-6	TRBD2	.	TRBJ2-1	TGTGCCAGCAGCTCACGACTAGCGGGATACAATGAGCAGTTCTTC	CASSSRLAGYNEQFF
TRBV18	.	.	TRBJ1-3	TGTGCCAGCTCACCGACAGATCCTGGAAACACCATATATTTT	CASSPTDPGNTIYF